The source of this TCR beta chain is a study of shared clonotypes between healthy human individuals. Method: immunoSEQ multiplex PCR; TCRdb's copy keeps in-frame clones and lacks some. The sample records around 500,000 clones, 70% to 80% being singletons. The germline CDR1 and CDR2 sequences are SGHTS and YDEGEE. The CDR3 consists of 16 residues. V lost 4 bases to trimming and J lost 8 bases; unmatched junction nucleotides: 9. Sequencing used PBMCs. This TCR was recovered from a middle-aged woman in good health. Some clones in this sample may be carry-over from other donors' samples. V gene TRBV5-8 combines with J gene TRBJ2-1, with TRBD2 matching over 13 bases. The CDR3 protein is CASSLGLAGVGYEQFF. CDR3 nucleotide sequence: TGTGCCAGCAGCCTCGGACTAGCGGGAGTTGGGTATGAGCAGTTCTTC.